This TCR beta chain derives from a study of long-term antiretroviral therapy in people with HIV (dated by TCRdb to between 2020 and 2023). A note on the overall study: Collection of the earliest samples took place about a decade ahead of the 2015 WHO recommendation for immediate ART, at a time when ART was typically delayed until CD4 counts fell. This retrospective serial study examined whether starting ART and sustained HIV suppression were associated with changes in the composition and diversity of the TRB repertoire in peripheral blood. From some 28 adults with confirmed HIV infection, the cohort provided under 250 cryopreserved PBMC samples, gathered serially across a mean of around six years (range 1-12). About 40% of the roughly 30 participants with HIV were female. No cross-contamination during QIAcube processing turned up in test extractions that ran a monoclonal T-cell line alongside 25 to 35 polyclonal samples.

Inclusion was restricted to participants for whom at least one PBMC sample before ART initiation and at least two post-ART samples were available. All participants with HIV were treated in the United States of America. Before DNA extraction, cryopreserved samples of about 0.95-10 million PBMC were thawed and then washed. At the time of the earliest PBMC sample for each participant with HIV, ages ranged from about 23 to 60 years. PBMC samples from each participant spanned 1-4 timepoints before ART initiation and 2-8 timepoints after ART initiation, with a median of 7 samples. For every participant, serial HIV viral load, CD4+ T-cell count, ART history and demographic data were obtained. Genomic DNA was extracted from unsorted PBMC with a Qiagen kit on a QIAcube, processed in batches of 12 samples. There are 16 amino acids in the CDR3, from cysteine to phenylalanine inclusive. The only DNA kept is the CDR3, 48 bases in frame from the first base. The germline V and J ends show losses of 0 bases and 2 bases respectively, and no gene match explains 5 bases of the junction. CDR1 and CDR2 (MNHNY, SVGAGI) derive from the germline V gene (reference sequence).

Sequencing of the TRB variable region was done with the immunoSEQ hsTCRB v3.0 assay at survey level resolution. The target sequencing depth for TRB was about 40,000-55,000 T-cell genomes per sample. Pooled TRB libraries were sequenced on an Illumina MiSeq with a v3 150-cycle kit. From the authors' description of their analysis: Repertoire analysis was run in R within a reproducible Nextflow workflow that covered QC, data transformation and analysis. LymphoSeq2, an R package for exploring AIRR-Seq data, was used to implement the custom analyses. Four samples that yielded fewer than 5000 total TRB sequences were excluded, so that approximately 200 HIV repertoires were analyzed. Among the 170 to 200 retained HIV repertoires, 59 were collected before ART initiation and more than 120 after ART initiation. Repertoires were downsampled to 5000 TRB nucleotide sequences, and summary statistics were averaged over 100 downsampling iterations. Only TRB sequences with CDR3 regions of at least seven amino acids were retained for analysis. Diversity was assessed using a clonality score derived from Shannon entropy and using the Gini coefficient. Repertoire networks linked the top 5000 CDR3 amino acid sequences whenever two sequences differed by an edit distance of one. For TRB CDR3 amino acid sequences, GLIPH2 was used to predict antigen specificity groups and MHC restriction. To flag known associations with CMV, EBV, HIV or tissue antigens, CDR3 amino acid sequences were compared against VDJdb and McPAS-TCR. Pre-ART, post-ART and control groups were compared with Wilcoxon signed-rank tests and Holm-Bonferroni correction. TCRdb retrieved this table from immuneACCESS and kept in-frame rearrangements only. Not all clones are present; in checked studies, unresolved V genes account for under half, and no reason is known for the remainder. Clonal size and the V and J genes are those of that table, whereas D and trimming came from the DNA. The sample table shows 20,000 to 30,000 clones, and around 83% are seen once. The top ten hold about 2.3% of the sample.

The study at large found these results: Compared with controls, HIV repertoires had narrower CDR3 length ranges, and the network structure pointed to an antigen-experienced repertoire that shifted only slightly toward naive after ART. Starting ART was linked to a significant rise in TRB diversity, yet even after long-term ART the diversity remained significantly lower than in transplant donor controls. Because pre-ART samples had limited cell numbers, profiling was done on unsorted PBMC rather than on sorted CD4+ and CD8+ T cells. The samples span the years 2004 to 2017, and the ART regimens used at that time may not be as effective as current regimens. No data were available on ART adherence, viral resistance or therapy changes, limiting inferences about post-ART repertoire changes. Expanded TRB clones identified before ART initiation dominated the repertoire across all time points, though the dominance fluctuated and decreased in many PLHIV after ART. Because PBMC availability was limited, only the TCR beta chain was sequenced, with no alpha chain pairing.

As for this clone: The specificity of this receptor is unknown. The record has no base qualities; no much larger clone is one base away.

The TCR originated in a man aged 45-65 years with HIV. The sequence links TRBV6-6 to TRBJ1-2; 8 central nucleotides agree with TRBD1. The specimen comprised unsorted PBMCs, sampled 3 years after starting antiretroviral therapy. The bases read TGTGCCAGCAGTTACTCTGGACAGGGAGTGAACTATGGCTACACCTTC. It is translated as CASSYSGQGVNYGYTF.